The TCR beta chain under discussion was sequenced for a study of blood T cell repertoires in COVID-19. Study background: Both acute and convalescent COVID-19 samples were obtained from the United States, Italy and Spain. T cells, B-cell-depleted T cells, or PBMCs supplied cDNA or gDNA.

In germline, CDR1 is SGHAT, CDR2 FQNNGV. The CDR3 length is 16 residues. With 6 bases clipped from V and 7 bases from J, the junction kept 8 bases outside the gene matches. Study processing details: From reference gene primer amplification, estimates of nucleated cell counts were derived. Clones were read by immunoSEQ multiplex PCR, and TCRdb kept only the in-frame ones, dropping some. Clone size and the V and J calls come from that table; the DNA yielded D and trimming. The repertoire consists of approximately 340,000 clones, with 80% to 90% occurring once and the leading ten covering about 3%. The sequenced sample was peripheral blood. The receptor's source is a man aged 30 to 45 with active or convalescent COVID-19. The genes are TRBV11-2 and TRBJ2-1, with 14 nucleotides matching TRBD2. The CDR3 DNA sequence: TGTGCCAGCAGTTTCACCGGGACTAGCGGGGGTAATGAGCAGTTCTTC. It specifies CASSFTGTSGGNEQFF.